The 24 T cell receptor beta chains reported below all come from one sample, sequenced in a study of identical twins. TCRdb reprocessed the 5' RACE reads with MiXCR, giving one entry per CDR3 protein. The sample consists of roughly 770,000 distinct CDR3 sequences, about 20% of them appearing once. Separately, the same data were catalogued under a study of T cells expressing NK-cell markers.

Sequences were obtained from PBMCs. Source of these receptors: a young woman in good health.

This chain connects TRBV10-3 to TRBJ2-7; D is undetermined. The germline V gene has CDR1 ENHRY and CDR2 SYGVKD. V was trimmed by 6 bases and J by 7 bases, leaving 4 bases between them. This CDR3 has 9 residues. CDR3 loop: CAISAEQYF. In nucleotides, the CDR3 is TGTGCCATCAGCGCTGAGCAGTACTTC.

V usage is TRBV24-1 and J usage is TRBJ2-1, with D hard to call. Trimming removed 4 bases from V and 4 bases from J, with 13 bases in between. This CDR3 region has 15 residues. CDR1 and CDR2 from the germline V gene are KGHDR and SFDVKD. The CDR3 region has the DNA TGTGCCACCAGTGAATCGGCAAGACCGTACAATGAGCAGTTCTTC. This encodes CATSESARPYNEQFF.

This chain uses TRBV19 with TRBJ2-1, with 8 bases fitting TRBD2. The CDR3 length is 17 residues. V shed 2 bases, J shed 4 bases, and the junction held 10 bases outside the gene matches. Germline V CDR1 and CDR2: LNHDA, SQIVND (reference sequence). The CDR3 reads CASSIRKGAGAYNEQFF. DNA of the CDR3: TGTGCCAGTAGTATACGGAAGGGAGCGGGGGCGTACAATGAGCAGTTCTTC.

The CDR3 sequence is CASSIYRGRGETQYF. The CDR3 DNA follows: TGTGCCAGCAGCATATACAGGGGGAGGGGAGAGACCCAGTACTTC. The chain recombines TRBV7-2 with TRBJ2-5, with D possibly matching TRBD1 (8 bases). V was pared by 5 bases and J by 4 bases, with 17 bases between. The CDR3 consists of 15 residues. The V gene's germline CDR1 is SGHTA and CDR2 FQGNSA.

This sequence joins TRBV6-1 and TRBJ2-1; either TRBD1 or TRBD2 may fit D (5 bases each). Germline V gene data show CDR1 as MNHNS and CDR2 as SASEGT. CDR3 size: 15 residues. Deletions cut 6 bases from V and 2 bases from J, with 14 bases between. Here the CDR3 reads CASSTGTLTYNEQFF. Here the CDR3 DNA reads TGTGCCAGCAGCACCGGGACGCTTACCTACAATGAGCAGTTCTTC.

This clonotype was seen more than once but under ten times. V gene TRBV29-1 combines with J gene TRBJ2-2, with D possibly matching TRBD1 (5 bases). CDR1 SQVTM and CDR2 ANQGSEA come from the germline V gene. CDR3 length: 14 amino acids. V was trimmed by 4 bases and J by 5 bases, leaving 14 bases between them. CDR3 sequence: CSVARTGLTGELFF. The CDR3 nucleotides read TGCAGCGTTGCCCGAACAGGCCTTACCGGGGAGCTGTTTTTT.

V usage is TRBV20-1 and J usage is TRBJ2-5; the match to TRBD1 covers 9 bases. Germline loops: CDR1 DFQATT, CDR2 SNEGSKA (reference sequence). CDR3 length: 13 amino acids. The V and J ends lost 5 bases and 5 bases, in that order; junction bases with no gene match: 6. CDR3 residues: CSADTGGRETQYF. CDR3 sequence (DNA): TGCAGTGCTGACACAGGGGGCCGGGAGACCCAGTACTTC.

The V and J genes are TRBV7-3 and TRBJ2-3; D is unresolved. Trimming shortened V by 2 bases and J by 6 bases, and 15 bases separated the two germline ends. Germline CDR1 and CDR2: SGHTA and FQGTGA. There are 15 residues in the CDR3. CDR3 in amino acids: CASSLGYSGPDTQYF. The CDR3 DNA sequence: TGTGCCAGCAGCTTAGGGTATTCGGGCCCGGATACGCAGTATTTT.

The rearrangement joins TRBV5-4 to TRBJ1-1; D unresolved. CDR1 is SGHNT, CDR2 YYREEE, per germline (reference sequence). This CDR3 has 15 residues. Trimming stripped 7 bases from V and 2 bases from J, with 18 bases between. CDR3 bases: TGTGCCAGCGGTATCGCCAGCGGGTCTAACACTGAAGCTTTCTTT. As protein: CASGIASGSNTEAFF. Full variable domain (outside the CDR3, taken from reference TRBV5-4 and TRBJ1-1): ETGVTQSPTHLIKTRGQQVTLRCSSQSGHNTVSWYQQALGQGPQFIFQYYREEENGRGNFPPRFSGLQFPNYSSELNVNALELDDSALYLCASGIASGSNTEAFFGQGTRLTVV.

V and J are TRBV12-3 or TRBV12-4 and TRBJ1-2; 8 positions agree with TRBD1. Unmatched junction bases numbered 7, after V lost 5 bases and J lost 8 bases. There are 13 residues in the CDR3. The CDR3 loop reads CASSATGVQGYTF. DNA of the CDR3: TGTGCCAGCAGTGCGACAGGGGTTCAGGGCTACACCTTC.

This clonotype was recorded at least ten times. The gene calls are TRBV5-1 and TRBJ1-1; the match to TRBD1 covers 7 bases. Germline CDR1 reads SGHRS; CDR2 reads YFSETQ. The CDR3 spans 14 residues. Losses at the gene ends were 2 bases for V and 5 bases for J; bases not matched to a gene: 6. CDR3: CASSLQGIGTEAFF. In DNA form, the CDR3 reads TGCGCCAGCAGCTTACAGGGGATTGGAACTGAAGCTTTCTTT.

This sequence joins TRBV6-2 or TRBV6-3 and TRBJ2-7, with D tentatively TRBD1 or TRBD2 (7 bases each). This CDR3 has 18 residues. The germline CDR1 and CDR2 sequences are MNHEY and SVGEGT. Trimming cost V 6 bases and J 0 bases, with 24 bases left between them. The CDR3 DNA sequence: TGTGCCAGCAGCTGGGACAGAAAGCGGGGCTGGGCCTCCTACGAGCAGTACTTC. Encoded protein: CASSWDRKRGWASYEQYF.

V is TRBV5-1 and J is TRBJ1-4; D is undetermined. V was trimmed by 0 bases and J by 7 bases, leaving 19 bases between them. The CDR3 is 17 residues long. In germline, CDR1 is SGHRS, CDR2 YFSETQ. The CDR3 here is CASSLESLQRVSEKLFF. In DNA form, the CDR3 reads TGCGCCAGCAGCTTGGAGTCGCTCCAGAGAGTTAGTGAAAAACTGTTTTTT.

This clonotype was counted between two and nine times. This chain uses TRBV2 with TRBJ2-1; 10 positions agree with TRBD2. The CDR3 sequence is 14 residues long. From germline, CDR1 is SNHLY and CDR2 FYNNEI. J gave up 7 bases and V 8 bases, and 8 bases lay outside the gene matches. The CDR3: CASRTGTSVNEQFF. The CDR3 DNA is TGTGCCAGCCGGACCGGGACTAGCGTGAATGAGCAGTTCTTC.

Only a few counts were recorded for this clonotype. The chain is built from TRBV20-1 and TRBJ2-5; D is ambiguous. Germline values: CDR1 DFQATT, CDR2 SNEGSKA (reference sequence). V was shortened by 7 bases and J by 5 bases, with 17 bases between the two germline ends. This CDR3 comprises 13 residues. In DNA, the CDR3 is TGCAGTGTTCCTAGGTCTGGGCAGGAGACCCAGTACTTC. It codes for CSVPRSGQETQYF.

This clonotype was picked up a small number of times. The J gene is TRBJ1-6, the V gene TRBV11-3; D uncertain. The CDR3 is 15 residues long. Per germline, CDR1 SGHNT and CDR2 YENEEA. V was cut by 0 bases and J by 7 bases, with 10 bases left in between. CDR3 amino acids: CASSLEHSRNSPLHF. In nucleotides, the CDR3 is TGTGCCAGCAGCTTAGAGCATAGCAGGAATTCACCCCTCCACTTT.

This sequence joins TRBV6-1 and TRBJ2-5; no reliable D call. The CDR3 covers 12 residues. Trimming stripped 0 bases from V and 12 bases from J, with 11 bases between. From germline, CDR1 is MNHNS and CDR2 SASEGT. The CDR3 sequence is CASSEATGREYF. The CDR3 DNA is TGTGCCAGCAGTGAAGCGACGGGCCGCGAGTACTTC.

This clonotype was counted a few times. The chain couples TRBV12-3 or TRBV12-4 to TRBJ1-4, with 7 bases matching TRBD1. This CDR3 spans 14 amino acids. Unmatched junction bases numbered 13, after V lost 6 bases and J lost 12 bases. CDR3 sequence: CASRLDRELRELFF. The DNA for the CDR3 is TGTGCCAGCAGGCTCGACAGGGAGCTTCGGGAACTGTTTTTT.

This chain connects TRBV20-1 to TRBJ2-7, with 9 bases fitting TRBD1. The V gene end was trimmed by 3 bases and the J gene end by 3 bases; junction bases not matched to a gene: 6. The germline gives CDR1 DFQATT, CDR2 SNEGSKA (reference sequence). The CDR3 sequence is 14 residues long. The CDR3 DNA sequence: TGCAGTGCTAGCGGGACAGGGCGAAACTACGAGCAGTACTTC. It translates to CSASGTGRNYEQYF.

The chain couples TRBV5-3 to TRBJ2-3; the D is unclear. TRBV5-3 is labeled an ORF, and its function is uncertain. CDR3 length: 11 residues. V was shortened by 4 bases and J by 5 bases, with 5 bases between the two germline ends. CDR3 loop: CARSTGDTQYF. CDR3 coding DNA: TGTGCCAGAAGCACCGGAGATACGCAGTATTTT.

This clonotype has just a few counts. The V call is TRBV12-3 or TRBV12-4, the J call TRBJ2-5; the D gene is possibly TRBD2 (5 bases). V lost 7 bases, J lost 2 bases, and 14 bases lay in between. The CDR3 runs to 14 residues. The CDR3 loop reads CASTIRDLQETQYF. CDR3 nucleotides: TGTGCCAGCACCATCCGGGATTTACAAGAGACCCAGTACTTC.

This clonotype was detected a few times. The rearrangement links TRBV6-5 to TRBJ1-6; no definite D call. V dropped 4 bases and J dropped 5 bases, with 12 bases sitting between them. The CDR3 totals 15 residues. Germline V CDR1 and CDR2: MNHEY, SVGAGI. Here the CDR3 reads CASSWSSGDNSPLHF. The CDR3 DNA is TGTGCCAGCAGTTGGTCGTCCGGGGATAATTCACCCCTCCACTTT.

This clonotype was recorded a few times. The rearrangement uses TRBV12-3 or TRBV12-4 and TRBJ2-2; maybe TRBD1 (6 bases). With 5 bases removed from V and 6 bases from J, the gap between germline ends came to 13 bases. The CDR3 extends over 14 amino acids. Here the CDR3 DNA reads TGTGCCAGCAGTCCTACAGGGTGGGCCGGGGAGCTGTTTTTT. It specifies CASSPTGWAGELFF.

V gene TRBV12-3 or TRBV12-4 combines with J gene TRBJ2-5, with 13 bases lining up with TRBD2. This CDR3 has 17 amino acids. Trimming cost V 5 bases and J 5 bases; bases outside gene matches: 11. The CDR3 loop reads CASSPGLAGTGWETQYF. In nucleotides, the CDR3 is TGTGCCAGCAGTCCGGGACTAGCGGGAACTGGTTGGGAGACCCAGTACTTC.